This entry is about one T cell receptor beta chain. What it recognizes is unknown. The data stem from a study of shared clonotypes between healthy human individuals. Overall study results and limits: The sole specimen, blood, was sampled, and tissue repertoires likely differ.

TCRdb's copy holds only in-frame clones and misses some; the assay was immunoSEQ multiplex PCR. The repertoire has around 2.5 million clones, roughly 93% of them found once; the top ten carry about 0.34%. CDR1 and CDR2 (germline): SGHDN, FVKESK. Trimming stripped 0 bases from V and 2 bases from J, with 10 bases between. There are 15 residues in the CDR3. The J gene is TRBJ1-2, the V gene TRBV14; the D is unclear. The receptor's source is a man aged 18 to 30 in good health. Some clones in this sample may be carry-over from other donors' samples. The sequencing input was naive CD4+ T cells from PBMCs. Subset specified: CD45RA+ positively selected. The CDR3 is CASSQDRSQNYGYTF. CDR3 nucleotide sequence: TGTGCCAGCAGCCAAGATAGGAGTCAGAACTATGGCTACACCTTC.